The clone carrying this TCR beta chain turned up a few times. This specimen comes from a study of cytomegalovirus exposure and HLA in healthy donors. Trimming left V 0 bases short and J 7 bases short, with 6 bases between. The CDR3 is 12 residues long. Germline lookup yields CDR1 PRHDT and CDR2 FYEKMQ (reference sequence). Primers included in the PCR were 60 Vbeta and 13 Jbeta primers. Profiling relied on immunoSEQ multiplex PCR, and the TCRdb table lists in-frame clones only, not all of them. The repertoire holds roughly 100,000 clones, approximately 70% seen once, with roughly 0.79% in the top ten. Sequenced input: PBMCs. The rearrangement joins TRBV13 to TRBJ1-2; no reliable D call. This TCR derives from a boy aged 5 to 17 in good health and CMV-seronegative. The CDR3 DNA reads TGTGCCAGCAGCTTAGGGGGAGTTGGCTACACCTTC. Translating gives CASSLGGVGYTF.